This T cell receptor (beta chain) was recorded in a study of CD8+ T cells in alopecia areata. About the study: The duration of tofacitinib was 6 to 18 months, with 6 months off drug afterward.

This clone was found once. Antigen specificity is unknown. Findings and caveats of the study: Lesional scalp exceeded normal scalp in clonality, especially in alopecia totalis/universalis. Both scalp clonality and the expanded CD8+ clones among the top 100 showed a significant decrease with tofacitinib.

V dropped 3 bases and J dropped 5; count of bases not matched to a gene: 14. The CDR3 runs to 18 residues. CDR1 is SGDLS and CDR2 is YYNGEE in the germline V gene. Noted treatment: oral pan-JAK inhibitor, 5-10 mg twice daily. Sorting of PBMCs yielded the CD4+ and CD8+ T cells. RNA extraction and reverse transcription yielded cDNA as sequencing template. This table comes from immunoSEQ multiplex PCR, and its TCRdb copy is limited to in-frame clones, with some not included. The sample has some 190,000 clones; 51% are singletons. The material sequenced was CD8+ T cells sorted from blood, taken at approximately week 52, from a patient treated with tofacitinib. The chain has TRBV9 and TRBJ2-5; 12 bases are shared with TRBD1. The source is a human donor with alopecia areata. The CDR3 region has the DNA TGTGCCAGCAGCGCGACTATTCCCGGGACAGGGGGCTGGGAGACCCAGTACTTC. Residues: CASSATIPGTGGWETQYF.